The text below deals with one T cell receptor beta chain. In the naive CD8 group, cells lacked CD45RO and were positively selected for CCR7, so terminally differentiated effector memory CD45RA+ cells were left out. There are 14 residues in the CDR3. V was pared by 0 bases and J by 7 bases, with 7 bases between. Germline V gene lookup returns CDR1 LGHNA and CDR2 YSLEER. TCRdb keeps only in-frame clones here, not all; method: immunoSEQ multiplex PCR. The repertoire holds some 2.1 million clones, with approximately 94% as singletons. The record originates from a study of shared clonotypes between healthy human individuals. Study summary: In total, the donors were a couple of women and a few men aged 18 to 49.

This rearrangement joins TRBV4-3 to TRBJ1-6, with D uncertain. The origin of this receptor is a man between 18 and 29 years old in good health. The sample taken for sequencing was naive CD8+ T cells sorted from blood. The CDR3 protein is CASSQDRLNSPLHF. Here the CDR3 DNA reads TGCGCCAGCAGCCAAGACCGATTAAATTCACCCCTCCACTTT.